Following are 6 T cell receptor beta chains from one sample sequenced in a study of cytomegalovirus exposure and HLA in healthy donors. The PCR used 60 Vbeta and 13 Jbeta primers. The method was immunoSEQ multiplex PCR; TCRdb's version includes in-frame clones alone and lacks a portion of them. The sample totals about 130,000 clones. The sample taken for sequencing was PBMCs. Source of these receptors: a woman aged 55 to 70 in good health and CMV-seronegative.

The chain joins TRBV5-1 to TRBJ2-7, with D possibly matching TRBD2 (6 bases). V lost 0 bases and J lost 0, with 13 bases in between. Germline loops: CDR1 SGHRS, CDR2 YFSETQ. The CDR3 sequence is 16 residues long. CDR3 region: CASSLGASASSYEQYF. The CDR3 bases are TGCGCCAGCAGCTTGGGGGCTAGCGCGAGCTCCTACGAGCAGTACTTC.

The chain uses TRBV5-4 and TRBJ2-2; D not certain. Germline values: CDR1 SGHNT, CDR2 YYREEE (reference sequence). The CDR3 contains 16 residues. Trimming removed 0 bases from V and 2 bases from J, with 11 bases in between. DNA for the CDR3: TGTGCCAGCAGCTTGGCTGGTCTGACAAACACCGGGGAGCTGTTTTTT. Its translation is CASSLAGLTNTGELFF.

The chain links TRBV9 to TRBJ2-3; D call uncertain. The CDR3 totals 12 residues. V gave up 1 base and J gave up 5 bases, with 5 bases separating them. The V gene's germline CDR1 is SGDLS and CDR2 YYNGEE. Here the CDR3 reads CASSVSGDTQYF. The DNA of the CDR3 is TGTGCCAGCAGCGTATCGGGAGATACGCAGTATTTT. Filled out from reference TRBV9 and TRBJ2-3, the complete variable domain reads DSGVTQTPKHLITATGQRVTLRCSPRSGDLSVYWYQQSLDQGLQFLIQYYNGEERAKGNILERFSAQQFPDLHSELNLSSLELGDSALYFCASSVSGDTQYFGPGTRLTVL.

CDR3: CASSEALLRGSAFF. The CDR3 DNA reads as TGTGCCAGCAGTGAAGCGCTTCTACGGGGATCGGCTTTCTTT. V is TRBV2 and J is TRBJ1-1; no definite D call. Germline loops: CDR1 SNHLY, CDR2 FYNNEI. CDR3 length: 14 residues. With 0 bases removed from V and 11 bases from J, the gap between germline ends came to 16 bases.

The genes are TRBV5-1 and TRBJ2-7; 8 bases map to TRBD2. CDR3 length equals 17 residues. The junction had 15 bases not matched to a gene; V was cut back by 4 bases and J by 3 bases. CDR1 and CDR2 (germline): SGHRS, YFSETQ. The CDR3 coding sequence is TGCGCCAGCAGCCAACTCTCCGGGACTAGTGGTTTCTACGAGCAGTACTTC. Protein product: CASSQLSGTSGFYEQYF.

The chain uses TRBV15 and TRBJ1-5; TRBD1 is a possible D gene (6 bases). Germline V gene sequence: CDR1 LNHNV, CDR2 YYDKDF (reference sequence). The ends were cut back, 2 bases at V and 2 bases at J, with 7 bases in the middle. The CDR3 length is 14 residues. CDR3 residues: CATSRRQGNQPQHF. CDR3 DNA: TGTGCCACCAGCAGAAGACAGGGCAATCAGCCCCAGCATTTT.